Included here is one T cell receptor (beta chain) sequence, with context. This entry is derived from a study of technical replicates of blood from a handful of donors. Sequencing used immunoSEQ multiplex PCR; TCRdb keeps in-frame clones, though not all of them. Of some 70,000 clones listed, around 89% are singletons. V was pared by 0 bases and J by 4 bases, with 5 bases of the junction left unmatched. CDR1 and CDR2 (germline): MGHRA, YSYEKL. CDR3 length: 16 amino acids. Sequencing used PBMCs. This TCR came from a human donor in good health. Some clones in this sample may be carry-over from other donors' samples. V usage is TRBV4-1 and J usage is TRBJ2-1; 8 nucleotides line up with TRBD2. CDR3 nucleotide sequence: TGCGCCAGCAGCCAAGAGACGGCGGGAGGTTACAATGAGCAGTTCTTC. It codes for CASSQETAGGYNEQFF.